Listed below are T cell receptor beta chains from one sample, sequenced in a study of blood T cells in healthy people across ages. TCRdb reprocessed the 5' RACE reads with MiXCR, giving one entry per CDR3 protein. The table lists about 970,000 distinct CDR3 sequences, roughly half of them singletons. The specimen was blood. The source is a woman aged 60-70 years in good health. Both conserved end residues are part of each CDR3. Clone size, where shown, is once, few, many, or a class for clones that have expanded.

size: -; V: TRBV19; CDR3: CASSDGGLSTDTQYF
size: few; V: TRBV21-1; CDR3: CASSKVEGGTSARKTLLGEQYF
size: -; V: TRBV7-2; CDR3: CASSLIRGFGYEQYF
size: few; V: TRBV7-2; CDR3: CASSFYRATGELFF
size: few; V: TRBV2; CDR3: CASSGLRGNYGYTF
size: few; V: TRBV7-9; CDR3: CASSFTGTEQFF
size: few; V: TRBV6-5; CDR3: CASSLDRASNQPQHF
size: few; V: TRBV6-2/TRBV6-3; CDR3: CASSYGGAGYDTQYF
size: -; V: TRBV5-5; CDR3: CASSFLSGRGEQYF
size: few; V: TRBV11-2; CDR3: CASSPRQGTGGRAVLHQETQYF
size: few; V: TRBV2; CDR3: CASFHSPRDYEQYF